These 4 T cell receptor beta chains share one sample of origin, sequenced in a study of STAT5B mutations in CD4+ large granular lymphocyte leukemia. The method was immunoSEQ multiplex PCR; TCRdb's version includes in-frame clones alone and lacks a portion of them. Altogether just over 40,000 clones are present, roughly 79% being singletons, with the ten largest covering 3% to 4%. What was sequenced was CD4+ T cells from blood buffy coats. These receptors were collected from a human donor in good health.

This chain connects TRBV5-6 to TRBJ2-3; possibly TRBD1 for D (6 bases). Deletions cut 0 bases from V and 3 bases from J, with 14 bases between. The CDR3 covers 16 residues. Germline V CDR1 and CDR2: SGHDT, YYEEEE. As DNA, the CDR3 is TGTGCCAGCAGCTTGGCGGGCAGGGGTCCAACAGATACGCAGTATTTT. This encodes CASSLAGRGPTDTQYF.

This clone has just a few counts. The chain carries TRBV27 and TRBJ1-5, with 7 bases fitting TRBD1. J was trimmed by 7 bases and V by 4 bases; bases with no gene match: 4. Germline V gene sequence: CDR1 MNHEY, CDR2 SMNVEV (reference sequence). The CDR3 length is 13 residues. For the CDR3, the DNA is TGTGCCAGCAGTTCCCGACAGGGCCAGCCCCAGCATTTT. Its protein is CASSSRQGQPQHF.

V and J are TRBV7-3 and TRBJ2-5, with TRBD1 identical over 9 bases. The J call is uncertain, as TRBJ2-7 better fits the DNA end. Germline values: CDR1 SGHTA, CDR2 FQGTGA. This CDR3 region has 14 residues. The DNA of the CDR3 is TGTGCCAGCAGCCCGGGACAGGGCTTTTACGAGCAGTACTTC. It specifies CASSPGQGFYEQYF.

J is TRBJ2-2 and V is TRBV7-2, with 7 nucleotides matching TRBD2. Germline V lookup: CDR1 SGHTA, CDR2 FQGNSA. The CDR3 extends over 19 amino acids. The J segment lost 5 bases and the V segment lost 2 bases, leaving 17 bases of the junction unmatched. CDR3 region: CASSLRAGGGSVGTGELFF. The DNA of the CDR3 is TGTGCCAGCAGCTTACGGGCTGGAGGCGGGAGTGTAGGTACCGGGGAGCTGTTTTTT.